The clone carrying this T cell receptor (beta chain) showed up just once. What it binds is not known. The data are from a study of graft-versus-host responses after intestinal transplantation. Study in general: Each patient got anti-thymocyte globulin induction, then tacrolimus and steroids for around three years.

The repertoire was sequenced with immunoSEQ multiplex PCR; TCRdb's copy has only in-frame clones and lacks some. The sample has about 71,000 clones; 90% are singletons. CDR1 and CDR2 (germline): SGHVS, FNYEAQ. CDR3 size: 15 residues. Trimming cost V 4 bases and J 6 bases; bases outside gene matches: 4. The source of this sequence is a human donor who received an intestinal transplant. Sequencing used unstimulated CD8+ T cells sorted from spleen or lymph node cells, obtained before intestinal transplant. This sequence joins TRBV7-6 and TRBJ2-1; 12 bases line up with TRBD2. CDR3: CASSSSGGAVNEQFF. CDR3 DNA sequence: TGTGCCAGCAGCTCTAGCGGGGGGGCGGTCAATGAGCAGTTCTTC.